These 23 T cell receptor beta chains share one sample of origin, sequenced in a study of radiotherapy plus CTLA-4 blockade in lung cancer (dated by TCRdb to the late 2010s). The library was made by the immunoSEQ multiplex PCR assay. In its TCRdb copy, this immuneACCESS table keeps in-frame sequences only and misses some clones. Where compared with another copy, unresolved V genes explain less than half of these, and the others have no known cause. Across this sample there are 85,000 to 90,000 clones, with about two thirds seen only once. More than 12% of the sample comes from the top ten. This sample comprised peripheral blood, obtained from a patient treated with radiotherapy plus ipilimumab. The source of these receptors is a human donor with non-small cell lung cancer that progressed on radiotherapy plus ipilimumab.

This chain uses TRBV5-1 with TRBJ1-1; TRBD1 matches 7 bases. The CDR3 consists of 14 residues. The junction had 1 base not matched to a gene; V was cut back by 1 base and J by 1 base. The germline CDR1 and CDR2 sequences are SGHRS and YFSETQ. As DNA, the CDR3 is TGCGCCAGCAGCTTGAGACAGGGGAACACTGAAGCTTTCTTT. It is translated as CASSLRQGNTEAFF. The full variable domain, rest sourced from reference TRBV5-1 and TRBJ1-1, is KAGVTQTPRYLIKTRGQQVTLSCSPISGHRSVSWYQQTPGQGLQFLFEYFSETQRNKGNFPGRFSGRQFSNSRSEMNVSTLELGDSALYLCASSLRQGNTEAFFGQGTRLTVV.

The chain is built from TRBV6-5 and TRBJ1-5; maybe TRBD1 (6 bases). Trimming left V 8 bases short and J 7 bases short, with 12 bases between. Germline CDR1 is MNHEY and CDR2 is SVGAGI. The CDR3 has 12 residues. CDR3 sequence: CASGLGGQPQHF. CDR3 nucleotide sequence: TGTGCCAGCGGCCTGGGGGGCCAGCCCCAGCATTTT.

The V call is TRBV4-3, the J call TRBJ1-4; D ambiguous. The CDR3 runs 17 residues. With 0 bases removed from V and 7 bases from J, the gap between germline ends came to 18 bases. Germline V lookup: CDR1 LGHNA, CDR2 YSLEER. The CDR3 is CASSQDRQTAQTEKLFF. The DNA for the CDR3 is TGCGCCAGCAGCCAAGATCGGCAGACGGCTCAAACTGAAAAACTGTTTTTT.

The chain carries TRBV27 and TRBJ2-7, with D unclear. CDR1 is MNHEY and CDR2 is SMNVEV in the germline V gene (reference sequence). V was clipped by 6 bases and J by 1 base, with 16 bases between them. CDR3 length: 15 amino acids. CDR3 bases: TGTGCCAGCAGCTCTTCCGTGGACGGGTCCTACGAGCAGTACTTC. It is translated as CASSSSVDGSYEQYF.

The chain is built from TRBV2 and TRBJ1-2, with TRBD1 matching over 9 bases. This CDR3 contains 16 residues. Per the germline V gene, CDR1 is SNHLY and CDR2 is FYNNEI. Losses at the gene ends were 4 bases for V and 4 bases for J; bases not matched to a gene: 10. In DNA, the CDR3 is TGTGCCAGCAGTGTAAACGCCGGGACAGGGTTCTATGGCTACACCTTC. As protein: CASSVNAGTGFYGYTF. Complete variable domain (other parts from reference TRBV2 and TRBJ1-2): EPEVTQTPSHQVTQMGQEVILRCVPISNHLYFYWYRQILGQKVEFLVSFYNNEISEKSEIFDDQFSVERPDGSNFTLKIRSTKLEDSAMYFCASSVNAGTGFYGYTFGSGTRLTVV.

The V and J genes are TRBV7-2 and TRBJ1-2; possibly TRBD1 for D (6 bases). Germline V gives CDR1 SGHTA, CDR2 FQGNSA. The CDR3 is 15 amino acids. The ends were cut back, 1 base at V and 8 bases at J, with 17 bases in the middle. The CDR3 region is CASSLGTDLSGGYTF. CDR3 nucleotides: TGTGCCAGCAGCTTAGGGACAGATCTATCCGGGGGCTACACCTTC. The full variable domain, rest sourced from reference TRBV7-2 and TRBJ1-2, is GAGVSQSPSNKVTEKGKDVELRCDPISGHTALYWYRQSLGQGLEFLIYFQGNSAPDKSGLPSDRFSAERTGGSVSTLTIQRTQQEDSAVYLCASSLGTDLSGGYTFGSGTRLTVV.

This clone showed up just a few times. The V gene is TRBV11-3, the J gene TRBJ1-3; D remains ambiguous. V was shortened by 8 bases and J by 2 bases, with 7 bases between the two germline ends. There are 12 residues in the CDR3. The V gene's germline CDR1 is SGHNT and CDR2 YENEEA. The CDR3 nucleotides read TGTGCCAGCCGCCTAGCTGGAAACACCATATATTTT. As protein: CASRLAGNTIYF. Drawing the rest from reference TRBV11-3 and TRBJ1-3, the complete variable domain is EAGVVQSPRYKIIEKKQPVAFWCNPISGHNTLYWYLQNLGQGPELLIRYENEEAVDDSQLPKDRFSAERLKGVDSTLKIQPAELGDSAVYLCASRLAGNTIYFGEGSWLTVV.

For the CDR3, the DNA is TGCGCCAGCAGCCAAAGACGGGGGGGCCTCAATGAGCAGTTCTTC. Protein product: CASSQRRGGLNEQFF. V is TRBV4-3 and J is TRBJ2-1; TRBD2 matches 8 bases. V lost 2 bases, J lost 6 bases, and 6 bases stayed unmatched. Germline V CDR1 and CDR2: LGHNA, YSLEER. The CDR3 is made up of 15 amino acids.

CDR3 nucleotide sequence: TGTGCCAGCAGCATAGCGGGAGTCGGGGATACGCAGTATTTT. Its translation: CASSIAGVGDTQYF. V is TRBV28 and J is TRBJ2-3; 9 nucleotides align to TRBD2. Germline V gene sequence: CDR1 MDHEN, CDR2 SYDVKM. The CDR3 totals 14 residues. The V and J ends lost 6 bases and 6 bases, in that order; junction bases with no gene match: 7.

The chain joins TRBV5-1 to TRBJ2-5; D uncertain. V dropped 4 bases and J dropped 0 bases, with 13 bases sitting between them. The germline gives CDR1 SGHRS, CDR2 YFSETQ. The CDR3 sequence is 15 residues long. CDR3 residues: CASSPLDTYQETQYF. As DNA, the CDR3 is TGCGCCAGCAGCCCACTCGACACGTACCAAGAGACCCAGTACTTC. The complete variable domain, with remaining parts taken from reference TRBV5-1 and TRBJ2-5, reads KAGVTQTPRYLIKTRGQQVTLSCSPISGHRSVSWYQQTPGQGLQFLFEYFSETQRNKGNFPGRFSGRQFSNSRSEMNVSTLELGDSALYLCASSPLDTYQETQYFGPGTRLLVL.

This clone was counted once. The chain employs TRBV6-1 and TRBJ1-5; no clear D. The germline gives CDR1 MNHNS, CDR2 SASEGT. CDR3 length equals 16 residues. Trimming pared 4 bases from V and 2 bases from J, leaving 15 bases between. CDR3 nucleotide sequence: TGTGCCAGCAGTGCCACTCTAGGAGGTGGCAATCAGCCCCAGCATTTT. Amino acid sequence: CASSATLGGGNQPQHF.

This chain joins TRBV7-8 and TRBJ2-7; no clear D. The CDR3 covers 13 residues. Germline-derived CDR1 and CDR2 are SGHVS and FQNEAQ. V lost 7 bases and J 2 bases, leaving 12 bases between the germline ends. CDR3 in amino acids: CASKLPAAYEQYF. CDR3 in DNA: TGTGCCAGCAAGCTCCCCGCGGCCTACGAGCAGTACTTC.

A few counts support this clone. The CDR3 here is CASSQGSGGGDGYTF. Written as DNA, the CDR3 is TGCGCCAGCAGCCAAGGTTCAGGTGGGGGCGATGGCTACACCTTC. This sequence joins TRBV4-1 and TRBJ1-2; weak D call: TRBD1 (6 bases). There are 15 residues in the CDR3. V lost 1 base, J lost 6 bases, and 15 bases lay in between. The germline gives CDR1 MGHRA, CDR2 YSYEKL.

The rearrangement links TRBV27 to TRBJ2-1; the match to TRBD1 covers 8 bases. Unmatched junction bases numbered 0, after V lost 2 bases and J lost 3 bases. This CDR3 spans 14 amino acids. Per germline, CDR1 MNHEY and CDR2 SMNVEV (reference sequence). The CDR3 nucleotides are TGTGCCAGCAGTTTAGGGACAGGCTACAATGAGCAGTTCTTC. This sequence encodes CASSLGTGYNEQFF.

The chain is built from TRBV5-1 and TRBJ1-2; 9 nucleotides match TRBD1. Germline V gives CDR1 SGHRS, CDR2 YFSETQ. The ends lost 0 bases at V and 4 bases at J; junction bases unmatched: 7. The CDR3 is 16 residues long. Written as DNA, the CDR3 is TGCGCCAGCAGCTTGGGGGACAGGGCTAGTTTCTATGGCTACACCTTC. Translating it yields CASSLGDRASFYGYTF.

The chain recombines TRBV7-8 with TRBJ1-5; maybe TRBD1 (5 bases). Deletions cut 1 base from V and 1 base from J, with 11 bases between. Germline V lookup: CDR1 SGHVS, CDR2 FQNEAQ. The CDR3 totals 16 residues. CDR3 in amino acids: CASSLDAGGSNQPQHF. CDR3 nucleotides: TGTGCCAGCAGCTTAGACGCGGGGGGGAGCAATCAGCCCCAGCATTTT. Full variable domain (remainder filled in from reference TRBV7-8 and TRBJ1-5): GAGVSQSPRYKVAKRGQDVALRCDPISGHVSLFWYQQALGQGPEFLTYFQNEAQLDKSGLPSDRFFAERPEGSVSTLKIQRTQQEDSAVYLCASSLDAGGSNQPQHFGDGTRLSIL.

CDR3 DNA sequence: TGTGCCAGCAGCCAATACTCCGGGACTAGTAGTGATGAGCAGTTCTTC. It specifies CASSQYSGTSSDEQFF. The chain couples TRBV4-2 to TRBJ2-1; 8 bases are shared with TRBD2. The V and J ends lost 2 bases and 8 bases, in that order; junction bases with no gene match: 11. Germline V gene sequence: CDR1 LGHNA, CDR2 YNFKEQ. The CDR3 loop spans 16 amino acids.

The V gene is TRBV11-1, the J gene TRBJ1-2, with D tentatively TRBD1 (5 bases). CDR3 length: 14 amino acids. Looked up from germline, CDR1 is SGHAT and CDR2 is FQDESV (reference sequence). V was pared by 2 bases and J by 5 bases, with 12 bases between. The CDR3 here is CASSLFGQGYGYTF. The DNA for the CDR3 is TGTGCCAGCAGCTTATTCGGACAAGGATATGGCTACACCTTC.

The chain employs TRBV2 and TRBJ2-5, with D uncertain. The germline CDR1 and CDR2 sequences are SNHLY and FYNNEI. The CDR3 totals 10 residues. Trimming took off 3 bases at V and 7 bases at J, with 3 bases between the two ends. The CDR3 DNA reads TGTGCCAGCAGTGAGGGGACCCAGTACTTC. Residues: CASSEGTQYF.

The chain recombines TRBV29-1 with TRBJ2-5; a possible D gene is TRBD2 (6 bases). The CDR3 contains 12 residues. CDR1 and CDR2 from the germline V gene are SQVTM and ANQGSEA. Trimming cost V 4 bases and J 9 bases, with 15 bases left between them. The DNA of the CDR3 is TGCAGCGTTGGCGGGACCGGAAAGGCCCAGTACTTC. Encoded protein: CSVGGTGKAQYF.

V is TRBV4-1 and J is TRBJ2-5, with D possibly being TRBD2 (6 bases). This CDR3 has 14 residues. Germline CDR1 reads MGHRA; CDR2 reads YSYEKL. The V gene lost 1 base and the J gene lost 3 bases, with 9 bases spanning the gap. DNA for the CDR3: TGCGCCAGCAGCCAAGGGCGGGGAAAAGAGACCCAGTACTTC. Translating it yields CASSQGRGKETQYF.

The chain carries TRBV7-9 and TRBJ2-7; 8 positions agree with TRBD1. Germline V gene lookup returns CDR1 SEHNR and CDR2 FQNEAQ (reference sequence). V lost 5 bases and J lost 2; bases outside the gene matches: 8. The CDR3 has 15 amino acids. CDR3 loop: CASSTRDRPAYEQYF. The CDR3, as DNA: TGTGCCAGCAGCACCCGGGACAGGCCAGCCTACGAGCAGTACTTC.

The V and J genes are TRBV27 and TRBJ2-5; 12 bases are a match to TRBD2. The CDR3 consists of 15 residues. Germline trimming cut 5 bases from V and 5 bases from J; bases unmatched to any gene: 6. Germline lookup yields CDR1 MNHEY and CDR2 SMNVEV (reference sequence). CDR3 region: CASSDRLAGDETQYF. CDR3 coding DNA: TGTGCCAGCAGTGATCGACTAGCGGGAGATGAGACCCAGTACTTC.